This T cell receptor beta chain appears in the sequencing data of a study of T cell responses to AZD1222 COVID-19 vaccine. Overall study findings and caveats: The number of AZD1222 recipients seropositive at baseline was only 6 or 7. Clonal diversity was possibly underestimated; the donors were predominantly white British and more often female.

In regard to this clone: What it recognizes is unknown.

Germline V gene sequence: CDR1 SGDLS, CDR2 YYNGEE. V lost 1 base, J lost 0 bases, and 13 bases stayed unmatched. CDR3 length equals 20 residues. TCRdb's copy holds only in-frame clones and misses some; the assay was immunoSEQ multiplex PCR. The sample lists about 99,000 clones; about nine tenths were seen once. The chain couples TRBV9 to TRBJ2-1; 10 bases match TRBD2. The clonotype originates from an adult in good health. Sequences were derived from peripheral blood, sampled on day 0 of AZD1222 vaccination. The CDR3 sequence: CASSVKGTLAGVSSYNEQFF. The DNA for the CDR3 is TGTGCCAGCAGCGTAAAAGGTACCCTAGCGGGGGTAAGCTCCTACAATGAGCAGTTCTTC.